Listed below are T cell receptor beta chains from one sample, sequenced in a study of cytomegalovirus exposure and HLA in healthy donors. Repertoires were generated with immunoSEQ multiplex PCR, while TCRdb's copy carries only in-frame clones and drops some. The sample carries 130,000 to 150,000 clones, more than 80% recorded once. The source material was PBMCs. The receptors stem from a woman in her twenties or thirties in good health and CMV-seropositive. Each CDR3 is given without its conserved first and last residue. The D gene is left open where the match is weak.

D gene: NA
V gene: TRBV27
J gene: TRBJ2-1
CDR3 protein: ASSLTKPHEQF

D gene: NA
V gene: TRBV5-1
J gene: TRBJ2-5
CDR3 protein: ASSPPLRGSVQETQY

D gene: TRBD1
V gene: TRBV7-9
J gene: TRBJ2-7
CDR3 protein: ASSIPGQTYEQY

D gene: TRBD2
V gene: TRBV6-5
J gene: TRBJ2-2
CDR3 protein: ASRHTSGVSGELF

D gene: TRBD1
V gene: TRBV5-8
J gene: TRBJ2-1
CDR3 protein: ASRVTGGANNEQF

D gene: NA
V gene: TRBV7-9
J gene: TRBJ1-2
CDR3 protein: ASSRSREANYGYT

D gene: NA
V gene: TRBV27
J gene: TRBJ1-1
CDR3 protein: ASALRRAMNTEAF

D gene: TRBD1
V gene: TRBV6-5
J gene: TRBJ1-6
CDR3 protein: ASTRDSRVSPLH

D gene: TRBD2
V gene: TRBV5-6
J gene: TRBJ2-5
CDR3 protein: ASSPLKGLTETQY

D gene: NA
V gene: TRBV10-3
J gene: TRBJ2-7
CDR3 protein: AISESWNRHWEQY

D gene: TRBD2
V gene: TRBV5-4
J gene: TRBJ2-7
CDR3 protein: ASSPGLAGGRSEQY

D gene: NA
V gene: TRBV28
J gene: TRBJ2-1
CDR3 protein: ASSSYSFGEQF

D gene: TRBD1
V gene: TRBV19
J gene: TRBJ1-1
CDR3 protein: ASNPTGGTEAF

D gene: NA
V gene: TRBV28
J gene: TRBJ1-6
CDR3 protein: ASSIRVGSYNSPLH

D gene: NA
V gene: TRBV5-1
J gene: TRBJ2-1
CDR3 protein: ASSLLPAAGVHEQF

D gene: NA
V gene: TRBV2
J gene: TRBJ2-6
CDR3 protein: ASSGVGARRSGANVLT

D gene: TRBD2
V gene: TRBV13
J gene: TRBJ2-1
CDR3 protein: ASSLGLGSYNEQF

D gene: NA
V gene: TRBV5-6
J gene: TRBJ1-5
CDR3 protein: ASSFGYSNQPQH

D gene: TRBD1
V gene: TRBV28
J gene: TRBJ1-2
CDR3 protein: ASSKDRADGYT

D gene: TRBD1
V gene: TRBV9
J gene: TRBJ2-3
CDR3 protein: ASSVGETGDTQY

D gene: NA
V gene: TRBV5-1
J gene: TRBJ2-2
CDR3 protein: ASTQAANTGELF

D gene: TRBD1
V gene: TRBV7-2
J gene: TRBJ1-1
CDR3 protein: ASSGQGARYEAF

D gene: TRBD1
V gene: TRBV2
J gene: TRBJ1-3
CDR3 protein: ASSGQGAVGNTIY

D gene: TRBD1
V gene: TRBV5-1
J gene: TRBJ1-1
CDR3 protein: ASSVDRGTRSEAF

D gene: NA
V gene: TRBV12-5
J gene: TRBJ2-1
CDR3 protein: ASGLGVHNEQF

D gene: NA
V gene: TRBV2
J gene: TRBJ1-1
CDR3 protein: ASSQVENTEAF

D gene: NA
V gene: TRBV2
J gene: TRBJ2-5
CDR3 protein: ASSEPAGETQY

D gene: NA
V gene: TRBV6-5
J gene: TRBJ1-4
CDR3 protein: ASSYSRGNEKLF